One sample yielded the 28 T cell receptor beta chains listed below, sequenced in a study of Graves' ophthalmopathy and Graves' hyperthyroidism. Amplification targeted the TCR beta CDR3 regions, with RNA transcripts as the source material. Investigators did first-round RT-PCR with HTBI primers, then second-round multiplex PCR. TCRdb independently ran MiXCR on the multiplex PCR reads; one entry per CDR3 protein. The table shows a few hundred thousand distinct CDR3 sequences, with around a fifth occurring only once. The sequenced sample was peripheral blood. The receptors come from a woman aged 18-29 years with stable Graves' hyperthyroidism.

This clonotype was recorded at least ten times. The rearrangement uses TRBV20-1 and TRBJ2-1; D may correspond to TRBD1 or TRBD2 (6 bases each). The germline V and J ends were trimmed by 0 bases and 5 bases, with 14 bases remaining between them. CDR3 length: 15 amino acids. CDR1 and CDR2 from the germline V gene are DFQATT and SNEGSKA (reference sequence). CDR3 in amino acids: CSARDRGTLNNEQFF. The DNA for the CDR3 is TGCAGTGCTAGAGATCGGGGGACACTTAACAATGAGCAGTTCTTC.

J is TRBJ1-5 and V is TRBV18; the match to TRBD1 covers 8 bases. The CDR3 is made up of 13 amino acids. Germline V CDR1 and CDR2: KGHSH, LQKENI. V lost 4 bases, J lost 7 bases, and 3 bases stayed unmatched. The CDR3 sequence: CASSQQGDQPQHF. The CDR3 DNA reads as TGTGCCAGCTCACAACAGGGGGACCAGCCCCAGCATTTT.

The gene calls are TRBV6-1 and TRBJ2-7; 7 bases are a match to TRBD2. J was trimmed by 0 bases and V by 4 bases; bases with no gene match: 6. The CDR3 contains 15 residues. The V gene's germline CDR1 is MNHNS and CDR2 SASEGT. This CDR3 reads CASSVGGTLSYEQYF. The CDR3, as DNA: TGTGCCAGCAGTGTCGGGGGGACCCTCTCCTACGAGCAGTACTTC.

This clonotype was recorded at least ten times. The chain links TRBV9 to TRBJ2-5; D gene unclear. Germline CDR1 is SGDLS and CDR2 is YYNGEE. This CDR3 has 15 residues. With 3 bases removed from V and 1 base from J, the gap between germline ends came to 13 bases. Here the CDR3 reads CASSAIEGFQETQYF. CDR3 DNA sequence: TGTGCCAGCAGCGCAATAGAAGGATTCCAAGAGACCCAGTACTTC. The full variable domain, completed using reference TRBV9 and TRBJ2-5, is DSGVTQTPKHLITATGQRVTLRCSPRSGDLSVYWYQQSLDQGLQFLIQYYNGEERAKGNILERFSAQQFPDLHSELNLSSLELGDSALYFCASSAIEGFQETQYFGPGTRLLVL.

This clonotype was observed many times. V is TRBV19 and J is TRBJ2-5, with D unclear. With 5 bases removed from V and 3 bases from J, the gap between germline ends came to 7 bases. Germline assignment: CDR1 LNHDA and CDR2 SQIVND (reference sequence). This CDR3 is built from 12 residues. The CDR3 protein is CASSRWEETQYF. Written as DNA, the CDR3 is TGTGCCAGTAGTCGGTGGGAAGAGACCCAGTACTTC.

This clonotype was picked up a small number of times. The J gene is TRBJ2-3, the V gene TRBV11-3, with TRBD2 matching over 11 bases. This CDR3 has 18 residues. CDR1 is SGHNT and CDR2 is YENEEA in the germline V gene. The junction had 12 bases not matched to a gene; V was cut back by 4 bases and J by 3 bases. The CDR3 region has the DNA TGTGCCAGCAGCTCACCCAGACTAGCGGGACCGGGGACAGATACGCAGTATTTT. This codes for CASSSPRLAGPGTDTQYF.

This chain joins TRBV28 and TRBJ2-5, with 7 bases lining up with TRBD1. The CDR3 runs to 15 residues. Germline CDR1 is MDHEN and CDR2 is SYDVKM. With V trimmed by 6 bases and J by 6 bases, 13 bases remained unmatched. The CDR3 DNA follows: TGTGCCAGCAGCCTCTTCCTGACAGGGTCGAAGACCCAGTACTTC. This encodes CASSLFLTGSKTQYF. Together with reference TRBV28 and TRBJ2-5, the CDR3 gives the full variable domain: DVKVTQSSRYLVKRTGEKVFLECVQDMDHENMFWYRQDPGLGLRLIYFSYDVKMKEKGDIPEGYSVSREKKERFSLILESASTNQTSMYLCASSLFLTGSKTQYFGPGTRLLVL.

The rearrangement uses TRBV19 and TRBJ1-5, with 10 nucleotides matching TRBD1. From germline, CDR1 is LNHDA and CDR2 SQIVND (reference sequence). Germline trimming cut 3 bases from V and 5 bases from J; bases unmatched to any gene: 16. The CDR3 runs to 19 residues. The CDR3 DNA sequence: TGTGCCAGTAGTATTAGGATCCGTTCGGCGGGACAGGGGCATCAGCCCCAGCATTTT. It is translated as CASSIRIRSAGQGHQPQHF.

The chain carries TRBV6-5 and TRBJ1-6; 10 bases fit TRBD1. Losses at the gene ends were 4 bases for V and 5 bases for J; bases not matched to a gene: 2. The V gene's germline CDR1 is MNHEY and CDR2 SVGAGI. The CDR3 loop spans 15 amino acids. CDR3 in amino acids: CASSWDRGDNSPLHF. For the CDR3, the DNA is TGTGCCAGCAGTTGGGACAGGGGAGATAATTCACCCCTCCACTTT.

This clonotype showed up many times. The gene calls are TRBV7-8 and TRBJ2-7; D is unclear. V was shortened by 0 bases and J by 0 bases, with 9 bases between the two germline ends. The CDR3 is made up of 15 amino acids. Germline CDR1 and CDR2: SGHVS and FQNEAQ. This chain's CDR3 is CASSLALKSSYEQYF. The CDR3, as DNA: TGTGCCAGCAGCTTAGCTCTTAAAAGCTCCTACGAGCAGTACTTC.

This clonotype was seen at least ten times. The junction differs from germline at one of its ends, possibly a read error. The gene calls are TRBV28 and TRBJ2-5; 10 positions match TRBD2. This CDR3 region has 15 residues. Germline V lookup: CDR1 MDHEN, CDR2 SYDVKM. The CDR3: CVSMTRTSGQETQYF. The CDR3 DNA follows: TGTGTCAGCATGACTAGGACTAGCGGACAAGAGACCCAGTACTTC.

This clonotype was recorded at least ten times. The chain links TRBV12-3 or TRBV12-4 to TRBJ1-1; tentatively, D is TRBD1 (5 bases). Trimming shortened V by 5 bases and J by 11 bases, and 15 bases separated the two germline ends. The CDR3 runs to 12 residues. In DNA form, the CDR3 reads TGTGCCAGCAGTCGGACAAGCCTAGGGGCTTTCTTT. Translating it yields CASSRTSLGAFF.

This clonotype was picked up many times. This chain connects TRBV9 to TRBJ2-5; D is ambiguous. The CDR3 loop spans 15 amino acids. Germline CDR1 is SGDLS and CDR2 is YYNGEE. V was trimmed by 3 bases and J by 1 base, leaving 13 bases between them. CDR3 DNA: TGTGCCAGCAGCGCGGGTGCGGCCCTCCAAGAGACCCAGTACTTC. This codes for CASSAGAALQETQYF.

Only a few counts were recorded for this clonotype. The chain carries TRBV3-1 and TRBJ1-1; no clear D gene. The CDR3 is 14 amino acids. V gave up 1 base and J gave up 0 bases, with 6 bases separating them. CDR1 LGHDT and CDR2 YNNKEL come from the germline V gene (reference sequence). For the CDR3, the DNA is TGTGCCAGCAGCCAAGGCCACCTGAACACTGAAGCTTTCTTT. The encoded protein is CASSQGHLNTEAFF.

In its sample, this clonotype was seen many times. The chain's CDR3 is CASSPLREEIGYTF. The CDR3 bases are TGTGCCAGCTCACCACTACGAGAAGAAATTGGCTACACCTTC. The V and J genes are TRBV18 and TRBJ1-2; the D is unclear. CDR3 length equals 14 residues. Germline assignment: CDR1 KGHSH and CDR2 LQKENI. V was clipped by 1 base and J by 7 bases, with 13 bases between them.

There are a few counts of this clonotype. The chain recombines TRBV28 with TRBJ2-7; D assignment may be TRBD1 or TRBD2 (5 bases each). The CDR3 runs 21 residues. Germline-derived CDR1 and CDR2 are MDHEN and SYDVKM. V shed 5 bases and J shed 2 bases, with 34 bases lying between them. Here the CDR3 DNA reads TGTGCCAGCAGTGACCTCAAACAGGACTCGACCCGAAATGATAGAACCTACGAGCAGTACTTC. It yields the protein CASSDLKQDSTRNDRTYEQYF.

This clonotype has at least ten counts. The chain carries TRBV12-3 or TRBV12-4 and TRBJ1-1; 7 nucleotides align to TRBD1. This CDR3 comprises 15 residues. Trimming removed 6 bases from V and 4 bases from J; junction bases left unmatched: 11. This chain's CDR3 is CASSPTTGAVTEAFF. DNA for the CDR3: TGTGCCAGCAGCCCAACAACAGGGGCGGTCACTGAAGCTTTCTTT.

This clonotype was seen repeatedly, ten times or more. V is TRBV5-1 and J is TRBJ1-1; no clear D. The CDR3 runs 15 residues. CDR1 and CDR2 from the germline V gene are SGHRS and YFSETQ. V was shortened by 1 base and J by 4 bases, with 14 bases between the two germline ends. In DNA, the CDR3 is TGCGCCAGCAGCTTGAGTTCCCTTGGGGTCACTGAAGCTTTCTTT. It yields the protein CASSLSSLGVTEAFF.

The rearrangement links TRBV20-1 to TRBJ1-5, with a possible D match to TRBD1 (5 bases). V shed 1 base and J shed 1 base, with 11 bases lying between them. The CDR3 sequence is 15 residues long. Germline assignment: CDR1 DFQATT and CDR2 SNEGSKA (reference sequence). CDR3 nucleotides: TGCAGTGCTAGAGGTACGGGGGAAAGCAATCAGCCCCAGCATTTT. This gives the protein CSARGTGESNQPQHF.

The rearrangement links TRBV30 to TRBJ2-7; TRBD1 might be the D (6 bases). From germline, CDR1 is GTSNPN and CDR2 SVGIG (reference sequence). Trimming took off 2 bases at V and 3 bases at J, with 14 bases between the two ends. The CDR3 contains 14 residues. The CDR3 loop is CAWSLGAGDYEQYF. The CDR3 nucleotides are TGTGCCTGGAGTCTTGGTGCAGGGGACTACGAGCAGTACTTC.

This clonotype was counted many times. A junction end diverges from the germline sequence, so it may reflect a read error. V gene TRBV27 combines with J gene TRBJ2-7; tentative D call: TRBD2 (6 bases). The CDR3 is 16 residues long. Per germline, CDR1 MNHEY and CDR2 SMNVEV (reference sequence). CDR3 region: CASSLTLARSSYEQHF. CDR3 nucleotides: TGTGCCAGCAGTTTGACCCTAGCGCGGAGCTCCTACGAGCAGCACTTC.

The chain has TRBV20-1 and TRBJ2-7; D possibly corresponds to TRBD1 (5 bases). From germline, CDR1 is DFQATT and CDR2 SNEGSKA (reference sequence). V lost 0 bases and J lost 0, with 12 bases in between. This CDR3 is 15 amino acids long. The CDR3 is CSARDGQGYSYEQYF. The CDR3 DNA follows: TGCAGTGCTAGAGATGGTCAGGGTTACTCCTACGAGCAGTACTTC.

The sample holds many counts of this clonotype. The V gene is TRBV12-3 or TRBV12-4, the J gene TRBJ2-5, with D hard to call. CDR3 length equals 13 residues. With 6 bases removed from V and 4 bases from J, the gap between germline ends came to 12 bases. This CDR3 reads CASSLDLAETQYF. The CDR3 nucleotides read TGTGCCAGCAGCTTGGACCTGGCAGAGACCCAGTACTTC.

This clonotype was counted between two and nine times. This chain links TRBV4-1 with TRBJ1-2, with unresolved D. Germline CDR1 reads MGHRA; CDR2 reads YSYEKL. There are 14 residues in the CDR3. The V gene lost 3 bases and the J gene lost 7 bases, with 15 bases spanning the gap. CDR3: CASSHQADLAGYTF. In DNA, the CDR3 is TGCGCCAGCAGCCACCAGGCAGACCTGGCTGGCTACACCTTC.

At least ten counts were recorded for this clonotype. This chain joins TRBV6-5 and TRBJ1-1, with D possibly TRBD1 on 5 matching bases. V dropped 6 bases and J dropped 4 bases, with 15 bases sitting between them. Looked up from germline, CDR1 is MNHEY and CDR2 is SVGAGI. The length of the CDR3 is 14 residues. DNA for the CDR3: TGTGCCAGCAGAAGACAGTACCAATCCACTGAAGCTTTCTTT. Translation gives CASRRQYQSTEAFF.

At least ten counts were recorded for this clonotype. CDR3 region: CASSERRGADYSNQPQHF. CDR3 sequence (DNA): TGTGCCAGCAGTGAACGCCGTGGGGCAGACTATAGCAATCAGCCCCAGCATTTT. This sequence joins TRBV25-1 and TRBJ1-5; TRBD1 might be the D (5 bases). Germline CDR1 MGHDK, CDR2 SYGVNS. Trimming removed 2 bases from V and 0 bases from J, with 17 bases in between. This CDR3 region has 18 residues.

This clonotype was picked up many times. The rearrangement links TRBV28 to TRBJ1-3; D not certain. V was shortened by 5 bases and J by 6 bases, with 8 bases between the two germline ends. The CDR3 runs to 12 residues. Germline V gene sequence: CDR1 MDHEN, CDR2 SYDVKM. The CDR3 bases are TGTGCCAGCAGTCAAAATGCAAACACCATATATTTT. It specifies CASSQNANTIYF.

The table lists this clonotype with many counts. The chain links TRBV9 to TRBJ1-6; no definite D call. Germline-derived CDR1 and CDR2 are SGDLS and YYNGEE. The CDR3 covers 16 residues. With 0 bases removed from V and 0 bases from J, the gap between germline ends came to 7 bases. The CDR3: CASSVEASSYNSPLHF. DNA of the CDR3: TGTGCCAGCAGCGTAGAGGCGAGCTCCTATAATTCACCCCTCCACTTT.